These 2 T cell receptor beta chains share one sample of origin, sequenced in a study of blood T cell repertoires in COVID-19. The assay was immunoSEQ multiplex PCR, and TCRdb's table has in-frame clones only and misses some. The sample comprises approximately 250,000 clones, 88% of which are singletons, and around 1.2% rests with the top ten. The sequencing sample was made of PBMCs or T cells enriched from blood (not recorded which). The receptors here all came from a woman aged 40 to 50 with acute COVID-19.

This clone has just one count. This chain links TRBV5-6 with TRBJ1-2; no reliable D call. V was clipped by 4 bases and J by 2 bases, with 15 bases between them. The germline CDR1 and CDR2 sequences are SGHDT and YYEEEE. CDR3 size: 15 residues. CDR3 DNA: TGTGCCAGCAGCGAATACGGACGGAGGAACTATGGCTACACCTTC. It translates to CASSEYGRRNYGYTF.

This sequence joins TRBV5-1 and TRBJ1-1; maybe TRBD1 (6 bases). This CDR3 is 15 amino acids long. Germline assignment: CDR1 SGHRS and CDR2 YFSETQ. The germline V and J ends were trimmed by 1 base and 0 bases, with 10 bases remaining between them. In nucleotides, the CDR3 is TGCGCCAGCAGCTTGCGGGGGGCCATGAACACTGAAGCTTTCTTT. Translated: CASSLRGAMNTEAFF.